This TCR beta chain derives from a study of cytomegalovirus exposure and HLA in healthy donors listed by TCRdb under 2017. Background for the entire study: According to an earlier analysis of 587 of the donors, about 190 million T cells yielded 90 million to 130 million unique TCR beta sequences and about 280 Gb of sequence data. Around 320 gigabases of sequencing data and around 87 million unique TCR sequences were included in an early release covering several hundred HLA-typed donors. Of the 300 to 450 genotyped donors, 65% to 90% were placed in the genetic ancestry cluster associated with self-reported Caucasian donors. The study aimed to test whether signatures of past pathogen exposure could be identified by cataloging public T cell receptors. The study used immunosequencing to profile the T cell repertoires of more than 650 subjects and linked those repertoires to cytomegalovirus serostatus. Besides the first cohort of roughly 700 subjects, a separate validation cohort made up of 95 to 150 different subjects was used. The study combined high-throughput TCR immunosequencing, statistical association of individual TCRs with disease status, and machine learning to predict cytomegalovirus infection status. A later analysis re-examined previously published TCR beta repertoires from more than 600 donors and added high-resolution HLA genotyping to investigate patterns of TCR occurrence. In the later analysis, no new phenotypic data were used to find candidate immune exposures; instead, reliance was placed on TCR beta sequences and their occurrence across donors. An earlier analysis of several hundred of the donors applied high-throughput TCR beta sequencing to assess whether each TCR beta V gene segment acted as functional or pseudogenic. Donor age, sex, ethnicity and CMV serostatus were compiled alongside the repertoire data. Genome-wide SNP genotypes for about 65% of the 666 donors were used in a later genetic analysis, which treated that subset as a discovery cohort. Every discovery cohort repertoire had been produced on one sequencing platform. HLA typing included class I and class II loci at four-digit resolution. The number of donors typed differed by locus, with about 629-630 for A, B, C, DRB1 and DQB1, roughly 520 for DQA1, nearly 610 for DPA1, and around 430 for DPB1. Because of strong linkage in the cohort, five DR-DQ haplotypes were treated as single units for association and clustering. Across 398 genotyped donors of the cohort, an average of approximately 200,000 unique TCR beta nucleotide sequences per donor were sequenced, and roughly 18% of those sequences were non-productive.

Receptors were amplified or captured by the immunoSEQ multiplex PCR assay. For the multiplex PCR, a mixture combining 60 forward primers for TCR Vbeta segments and 13 reverse primers for TCR Jbeta segments was used. A multiplex PCR assay on genomic DNA amplified the CDR3 region of rearranged TCR beta genes. Amplified TCR beta libraries were sequenced as 87-base-pair reads on the Illumina HiSeq System. Per the source publication's procedure: A later analysis counted about 76 million unique TCR beta chains across the 640 or so repertoires, and roughly 11 million of these chains were shared by at least two donors. Raw reads were error-corrected and collapsed into unique sequences by a nearest-neighbor algorithm in which closely related sequences were merged to remove PCR and sequencing errors. To assign V, D and J gene segments, CDR3 sequences were aligned to IMGT reference sequences. For a sequence to be retained, a match of at least six nucleotides was required to both a V gene segment and a J gene segment. Rearrangements were classified as productive when the CDR3 lacked stop codons and remained in frame with V and J, and all other rearrangements were classified as non-productive. Following IMGT convention, CDR3 was defined as the stretch from the second conserved V-encoded cysteine up to the conserved J-encoded phenylalanine. The earlier analysis of some 600 of the donors excluded sequences that lacked an unambiguous match to a single V gene segment. An earlier analysis of approximately 590 of the donors classified V segments as functional when productive rearrangements were above 56.7% and as segregating when the standard deviation between donors was above 5%. To diagnose cytomegalovirus status from the catalog of TCR beta chain sequences, a statistical classification framework was built. A later analysis assigned V and J genes by comparing TCR nucleotide sequences with IMGT/GENE-DB human TR gene sequences. Using the TCRdist pipeline, a later analysis assigned CDR3 sequences along with most-parsimonious VDJ recombination scenarios. In a later analysis, each TCR beta chain was defined by its CDR3 amino acid sequence together with its V-gene family, and reads lacking a unique V-gene family were excluded. As a way to deal with suspected cross-contamination and a sequencing artifact, a later analysis dropped 450 to 600 nucleotide sequences that were highly shared and had low generation probability. In a later analysis, a clonal expansion index was calculated for each public chain from normalized within-repertoire ranks of inferred template counts. Generation probabilities in a later analysis came from a VDJ recombination model fitted to out-of-frame rearrangements, and those results were checked against IGoR. In a later analysis, hypergeometric tests were used to score TCR-TCR, TCR-HLA and TCR-CMV co-occurrence, with a repertoire-size bias correction applied to TCR pairs. False discovery rates were estimated in a later analysis by permuting HLA or CMV assignments 20 times. In a later analysis, co-occurring TCRs were grouped using DBSCAN, with TCRdist sequence similarity added in when clustering inside HLA-allele-positive subsets. Repertoires with fewer than 30,000 or more than 120,000 public chains, plus five repertoires with anomalous nucleotide sharing, were excluded from co-occurrence clustering. Here the immuneACCESS table is served through TCRdb, limited to in-frame sequences with V and J called. Missing clones are a known gap in these copies; in checked studies unresolved V genes cover under half, and the rest lacks a known reason. V and J calls and clone size are as listed in that table; D and trimming were resolved from the DNA. In all, the sample holds 150,000 to 200,000 clones, and approximately 77% of those were seen once. Roughly 7.5% of the sample goes to the ten largest clones.

The cohort was made up of around 720 healthy bone marrow donors. At the time of sampling, all cohort members were nominally healthy, though unrecorded immune exposures were likely present. The donor tested CMV seropositive, placing the donor among the roughly 300 seropositive members of the cohort. A peripheral blood sample was collected from each donor, and TCR beta sequencing was performed on peripheral blood mononuclear cells. Genomic DNA extraction from the blood cell samples was performed with the Qiagen DNeasy Blood Extraction Kit. Points on this clone: Its antigen is still unknown. Nothing much larger sits one base from this clone, and base qualities are not available.

The research as a whole found: In a later analysis, HLA-associated TCR beta chains showed more clonal expansion and lower generation probabilities than non-associated chains that were equally common. In a later analysis, the rate of TCR association differed among HLA loci, with DRB1 alleles having the most associated TCRs and HLA-C alleles having the fewest. Because HLA typing was unavailable for some donors at each locus, only the typed subset was used in association tests. Most TCR sequences were observed very rarely across donors, whereas some public TCRs were present in many individuals. In this cohort, only TCR beta chains were sequenced, and detectable features were limited by the absence of alpha or paired-chain data. When HLA alleles, especially DR and DQ, strongly co-occurred, attributing TCR associations to individual alleles was difficult. CMV serostatus was the only immune exposure information available for the cohort. Roughly uniform sequencing depth across donors was assumed in presence/absence analyses, although this assumption may not hold. According to the authors, the approach could potentially be generalized to other disease states and immunological phenotypes. Specific HLA alleles were associated with 18,000 or so TCR beta sequences at a false discovery rate of 0.05 in a later analysis. Correlated functional status among segregating V segments might be attributable to linkage disequilibrium, but an unknown experimental factor could not be ruled out. Three of the identified cytomegalovirus-associated TCR beta chains were confirmed in vitro to be specific for cytomegalovirus antigens. A further reported finding was that TCR beta sequences accurately predicted the HLA-A and HLA-B alleles for most subjects in the first cohort. Because the 87-base-pair reads could not distinguish some IMGT-functional V segments, including TRBV6-2 and TRBV6-3, those segments were excluded. Because counts were too low, some 16 rarely observed V segments, including chromosome 9 orphons, were excluded from the earlier analysis of 587 of the donors. The study gave a list of about 170 TCR beta chains associated with cytomegalovirus. Broadly in line with IMGT annotations, most TCR beta V segments showed up in productive rearrangements about 87% or about 30% of the time in an earlier analysis of roughly 590 of the donors. A later genetic analysis associated a missense DCLRE1C variant with V-gene and J-gene trimming of TCR beta chains, and an independent cohort replicated the association. A later analysis found that most CMV-associated TCR beta chains appeared HLA-restricted, with HLA associations seemingly driven largely by CMV exposure. In a later genetic analysis, fewer N-insertions in productive TCRs were reported among donors in an Asian-associated ancestry cluster than the approximately 710-donor mean. The classifier was reported to diagnose cytomegalovirus status with high specificity and sensitivity in both the original and validation cohorts. In a later analysis, several top co-occurrence clusters were reported to appear linked to parvovirus B19, influenza, CMV and Epstein-Barr virus. A cluster of highly shared sequence variants was judged likely to represent a technical artifact of the sequencing pipeline.

The CDR3, from cysteine to phenylalanine, totals 15 residues. Here the CDR3 DNA is all that survives: 45 bases in frame from base 1. According to the germline V gene, CDR1 reads MGHRA and CDR2 reads YSYEKL. V trim: 4 bases; J trim: 0 bases; unmatched bases: 4. Sequencing was done on a sample of PBMCs. The source is a male donor in good health and CMV-seropositive. The V and J genes are TRBV4-1 and TRBJ2-3; TRBD1 lines up with 7 middle nucleotides. The CDR3 region: CASSLRTGSTDTQYF. DNA sequence: TGCGCCAGCAGCCTGCGGACAGGTAGCACAGATACGCAGTATTTT.